The clone carrying this T cell receptor (beta chain) showed up just once. Its antigen remains unidentified. cDNA reverse transcribed from extracted RNA served as the sequencing template. The assay was immunoSEQ multiplex PCR, and TCRdb's table has in-frame clones only and misses some. This table has 130,000 or so clones, about 46% appearing once. The sample comes from a study of CD8+ T cells in alopecia areata. Study-level information: Administration of oral tofacitinib to treated patients was at 5 to 10 mg twice daily. Study-wide points: Across lesional scalp, and particularly alopecia totalis/universalis, clonality surpassed that of normal scalp.

From germline, CDR1 is MNHEY and CDR2 SMNVEV (reference sequence). The CDR3 covers 16 residues. Germline trimming cut 5 bases from V and 2 bases from J; bases unmatched to any gene: 10. The investigators collected lesional scalp punch biopsies and peripheral blood from alopecia areata patients. Sorting of PBMCs yielded the CD4+ and CD8+ T cells. This rearrangement joins TRBV27 to TRBJ2-3; 7 bases match TRBD2. The sample was CD8+ T cells sorted from blood, taken at week 0. This sequence was found in a human donor with alopecia areata. CDR3 coding DNA: TGTGCCAGCAGTCCCTCCGCGGGGGAGCACACAGATACGCAGTATTTT. It specifies CASSPSAGEHTDTQYF.